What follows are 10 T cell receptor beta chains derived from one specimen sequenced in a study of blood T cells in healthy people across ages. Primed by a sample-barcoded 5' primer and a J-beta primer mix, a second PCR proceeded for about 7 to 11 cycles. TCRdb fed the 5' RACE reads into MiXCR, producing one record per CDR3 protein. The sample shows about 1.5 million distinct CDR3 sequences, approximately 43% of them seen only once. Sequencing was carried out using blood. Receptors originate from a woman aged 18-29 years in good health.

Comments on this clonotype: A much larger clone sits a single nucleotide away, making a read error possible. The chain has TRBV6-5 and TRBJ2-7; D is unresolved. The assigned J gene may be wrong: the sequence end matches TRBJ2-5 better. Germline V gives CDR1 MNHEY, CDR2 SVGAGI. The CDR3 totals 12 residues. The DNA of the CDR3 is TGTGCCAGCAGTTACCCGAAAGAGACCCAGTACTTC. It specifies CASSYPKETQYF.

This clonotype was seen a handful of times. The CDR3 loop is CASSLIQSSSYEQYF. The CDR3 DNA sequence: TGTGCCAGCAGCTTGATCCAGTCTAGCTCCTACGAGCAGTACTTC. The chain carries TRBV5-5 and TRBJ2-7; no definite D call. Germline CDR1 reads SGHKS; CDR2 reads YYEKEE (reference sequence). The CDR3 has 15 residues. The ends were cut back, 1 base at V and 0 bases at J, with 11 bases in the middle.

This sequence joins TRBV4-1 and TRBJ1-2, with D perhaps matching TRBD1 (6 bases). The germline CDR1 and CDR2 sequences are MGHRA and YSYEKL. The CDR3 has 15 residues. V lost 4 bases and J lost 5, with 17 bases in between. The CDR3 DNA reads TGCGCCAGCAGCCTCGTTGACAGGTATCGTTATGGCTACACCTTC. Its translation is CASSLVDRYRYGYTF.

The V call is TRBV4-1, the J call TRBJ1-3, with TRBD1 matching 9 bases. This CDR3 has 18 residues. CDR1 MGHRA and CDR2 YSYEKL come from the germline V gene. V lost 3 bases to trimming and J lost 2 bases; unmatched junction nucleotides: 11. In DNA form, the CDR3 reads TGCGCCAGCAGCCACCCGGGACAGGGAGTCGAAACTGGAAACACCATATATTTT. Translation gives CASSHPGQGVETGNTIYF.

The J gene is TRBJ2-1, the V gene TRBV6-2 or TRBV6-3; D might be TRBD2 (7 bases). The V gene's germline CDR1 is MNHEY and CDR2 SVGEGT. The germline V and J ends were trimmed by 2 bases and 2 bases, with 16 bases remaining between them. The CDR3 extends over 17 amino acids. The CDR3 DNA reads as TGTGCCAGCAGTTACCGAGTGGGGGGGGGCCCCTACAATGAGCAGTTCTTC. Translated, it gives CASSYRVGGGPYNEQFF.

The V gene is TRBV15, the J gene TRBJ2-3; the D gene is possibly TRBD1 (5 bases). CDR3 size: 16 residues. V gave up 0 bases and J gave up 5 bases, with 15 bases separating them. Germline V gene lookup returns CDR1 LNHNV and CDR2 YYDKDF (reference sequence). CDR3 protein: CATSRDLRARVDTQYF. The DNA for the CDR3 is TGTGCCACCAGCAGAGATCTCAGGGCTAGGGTAGATACGCAGTATTTT.

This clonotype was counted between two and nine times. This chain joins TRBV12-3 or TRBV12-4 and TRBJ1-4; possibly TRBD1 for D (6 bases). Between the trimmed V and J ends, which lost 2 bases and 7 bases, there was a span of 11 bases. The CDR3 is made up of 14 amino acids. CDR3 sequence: CASSLRGAVEKLFF. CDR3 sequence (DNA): TGTGCCAGCAGTTTACGGGGGGCAGTTGAAAAACTGTTTTTT.

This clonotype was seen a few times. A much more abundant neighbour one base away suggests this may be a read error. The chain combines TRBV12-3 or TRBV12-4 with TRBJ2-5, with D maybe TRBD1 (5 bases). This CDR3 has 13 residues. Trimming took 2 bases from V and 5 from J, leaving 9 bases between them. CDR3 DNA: TGTGCCAGCAGTTTAAACAGGCGGGAGACCCAGTACTTC. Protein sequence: CASSLNRRETQYF.

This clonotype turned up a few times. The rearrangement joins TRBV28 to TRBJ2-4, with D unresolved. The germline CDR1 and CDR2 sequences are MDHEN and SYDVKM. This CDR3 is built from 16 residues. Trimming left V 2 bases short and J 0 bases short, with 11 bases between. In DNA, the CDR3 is TGTGCCAGCAGTTTAAGGACGTGGGAAGCCAAAAACATTCAGTACTTC. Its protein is CASSLRTWEAKNIQYF.

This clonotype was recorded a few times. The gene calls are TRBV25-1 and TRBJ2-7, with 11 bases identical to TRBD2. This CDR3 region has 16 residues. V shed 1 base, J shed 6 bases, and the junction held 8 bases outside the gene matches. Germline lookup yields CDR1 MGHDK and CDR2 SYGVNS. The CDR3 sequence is CASSESRPSGRSEQYF. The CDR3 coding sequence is TGTGCCAGCAGTGAATCAAGGCCTAGCGGGAGGTCCGAGCAGTACTTC.